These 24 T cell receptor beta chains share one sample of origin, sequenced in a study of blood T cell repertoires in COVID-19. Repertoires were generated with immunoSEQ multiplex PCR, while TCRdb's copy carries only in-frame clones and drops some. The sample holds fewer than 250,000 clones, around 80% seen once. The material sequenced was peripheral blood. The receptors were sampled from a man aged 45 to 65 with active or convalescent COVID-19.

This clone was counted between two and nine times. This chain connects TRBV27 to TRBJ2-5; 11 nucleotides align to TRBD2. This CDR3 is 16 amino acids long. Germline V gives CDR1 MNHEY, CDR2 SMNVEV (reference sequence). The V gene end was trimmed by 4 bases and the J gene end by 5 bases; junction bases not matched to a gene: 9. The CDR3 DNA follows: TGTGCCAGCAGTTACCCGGGGACTAGCGGAAGGGAGACCCAGTACTTC. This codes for CASSYPGTSGRETQYF.

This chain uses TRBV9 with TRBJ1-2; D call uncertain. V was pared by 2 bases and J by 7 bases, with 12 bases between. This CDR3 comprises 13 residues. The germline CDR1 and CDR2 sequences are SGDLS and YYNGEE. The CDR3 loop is CASSVPGEAGYTF. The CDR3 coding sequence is TGTGCCAGCAGCGTGCCCGGAGAGGCTGGCTACACCTTC.

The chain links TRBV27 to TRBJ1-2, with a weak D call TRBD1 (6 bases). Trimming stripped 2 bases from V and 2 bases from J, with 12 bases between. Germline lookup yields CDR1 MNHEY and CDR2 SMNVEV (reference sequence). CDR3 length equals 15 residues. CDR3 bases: TGTGCCAGCAGTTTAGAAGGGACACCCAACTATGGCTACACCTTC. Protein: CASSLEGTPNYGYTF.

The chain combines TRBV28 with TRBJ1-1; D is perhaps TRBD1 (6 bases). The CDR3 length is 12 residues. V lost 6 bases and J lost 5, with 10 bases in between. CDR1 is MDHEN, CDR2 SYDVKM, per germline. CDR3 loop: CASRQGGTEAFF. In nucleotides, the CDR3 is TGTGCCAGCAGACAGGGTGGAACTGAAGCTTTCTTT.

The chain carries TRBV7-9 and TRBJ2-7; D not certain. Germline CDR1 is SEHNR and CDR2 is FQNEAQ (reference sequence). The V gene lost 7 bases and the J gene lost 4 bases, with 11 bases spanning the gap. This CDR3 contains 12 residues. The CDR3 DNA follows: TGTGCCAGCAACAGCAACCCGTACGAGCAGTACTTC. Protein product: CASNSNPYEQYF.

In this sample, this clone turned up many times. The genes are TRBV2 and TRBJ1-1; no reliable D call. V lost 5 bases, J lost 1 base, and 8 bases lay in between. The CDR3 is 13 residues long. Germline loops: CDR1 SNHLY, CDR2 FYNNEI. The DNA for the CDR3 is TGTGCCAGCAGTTACAGAAAGAACACTGAAGCTTTCTTT. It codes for CASSYRKNTEAFF.

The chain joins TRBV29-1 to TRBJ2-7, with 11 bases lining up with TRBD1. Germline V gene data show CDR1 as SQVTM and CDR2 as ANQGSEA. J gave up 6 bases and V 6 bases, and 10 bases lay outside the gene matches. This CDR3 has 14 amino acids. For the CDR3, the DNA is TGCAGCGTAGGCCGGGACAGGGGGTTTGCCGAGCAGTACTTC. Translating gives CSVGRDRGFAEQYF.

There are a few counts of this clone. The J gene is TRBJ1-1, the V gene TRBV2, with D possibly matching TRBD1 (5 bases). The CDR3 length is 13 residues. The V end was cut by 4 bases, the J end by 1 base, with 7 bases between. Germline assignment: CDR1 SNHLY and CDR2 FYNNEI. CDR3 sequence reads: CASSVGENTEAFF. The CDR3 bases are TGTGCCAGCAGTGTAGGGGAGAACACTGAAGCTTTCTTT.

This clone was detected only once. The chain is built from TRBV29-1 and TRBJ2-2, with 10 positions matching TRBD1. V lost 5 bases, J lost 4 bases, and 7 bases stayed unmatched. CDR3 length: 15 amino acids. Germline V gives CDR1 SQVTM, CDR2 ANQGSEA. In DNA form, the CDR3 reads TGCAGCGTTCACGCCAGACAGGGGGCCACCGGGGAGCTGTTTTTT. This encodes CSVHARQGATGELFF.

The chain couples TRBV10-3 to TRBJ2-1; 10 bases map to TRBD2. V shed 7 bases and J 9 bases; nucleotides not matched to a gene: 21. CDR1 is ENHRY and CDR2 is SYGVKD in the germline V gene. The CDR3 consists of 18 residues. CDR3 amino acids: CAITQTSGRDPLVSEQFF. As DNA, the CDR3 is TGTGCCATCACCCAGACTAGCGGGCGGGACCCTTTGGTAAGTGAGCAGTTCTTC.

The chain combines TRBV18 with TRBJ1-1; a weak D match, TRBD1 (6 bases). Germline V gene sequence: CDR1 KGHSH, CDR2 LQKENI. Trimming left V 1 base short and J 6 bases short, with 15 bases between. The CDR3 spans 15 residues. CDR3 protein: CASSPRNTGIPEAFF. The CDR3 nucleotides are TGTGCCAGCTCACCACGTAACACAGGGATCCCTGAAGCTTTCTTT.

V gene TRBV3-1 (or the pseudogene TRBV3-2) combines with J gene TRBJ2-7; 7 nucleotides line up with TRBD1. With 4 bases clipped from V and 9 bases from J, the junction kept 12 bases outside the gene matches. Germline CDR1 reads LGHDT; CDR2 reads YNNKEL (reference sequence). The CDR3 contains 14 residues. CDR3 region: CASSRDHRGSWQYF. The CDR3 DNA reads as TGTGCCAGCAGCCGCGATCACAGGGGCAGCTGGCAGTACTTC.

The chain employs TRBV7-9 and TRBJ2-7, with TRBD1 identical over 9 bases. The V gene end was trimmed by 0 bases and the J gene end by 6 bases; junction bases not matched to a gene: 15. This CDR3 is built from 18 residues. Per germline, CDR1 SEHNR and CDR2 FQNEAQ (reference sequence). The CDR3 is CASSLAGTGFDLGPEQYF. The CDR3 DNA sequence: TGTGCCAGCAGCTTAGCCGGGACAGGGTTCGACCTGGGACCCGAGCAGTACTTC.

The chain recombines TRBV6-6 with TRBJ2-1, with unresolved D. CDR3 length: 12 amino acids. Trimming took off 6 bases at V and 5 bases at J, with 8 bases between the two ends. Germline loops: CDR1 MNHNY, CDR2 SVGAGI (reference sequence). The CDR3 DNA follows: TGTGCCAGCAGCAGAGGTGACAATGAGCAGTTCTTC. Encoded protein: CASSRGDNEQFF.

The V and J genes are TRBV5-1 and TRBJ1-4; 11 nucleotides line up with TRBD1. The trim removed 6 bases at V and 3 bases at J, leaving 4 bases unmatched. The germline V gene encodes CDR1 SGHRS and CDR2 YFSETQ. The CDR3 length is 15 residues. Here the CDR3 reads CASTGQGASNEKLFF. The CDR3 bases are TGCGCCAGCACCGGACAGGGGGCATCTAATGAAAAACTGTTTTTT.

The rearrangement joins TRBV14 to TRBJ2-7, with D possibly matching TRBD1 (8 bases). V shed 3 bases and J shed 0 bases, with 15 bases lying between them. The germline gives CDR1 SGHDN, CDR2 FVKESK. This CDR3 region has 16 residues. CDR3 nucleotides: TGTGCCAGCAGCCACCGACAGGGGAGGGGCTCCTACGAGCAGTACTTC. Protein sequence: CASSHRQGRGSYEQYF.

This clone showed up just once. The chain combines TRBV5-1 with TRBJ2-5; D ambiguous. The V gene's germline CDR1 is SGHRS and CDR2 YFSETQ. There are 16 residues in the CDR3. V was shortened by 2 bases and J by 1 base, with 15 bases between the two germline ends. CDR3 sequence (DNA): TGCGCCAGCAGCTTTGGTTCCCGGGTTTCCCAAGAGACCCAGTACTTC. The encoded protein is CASSFGSRVSQETQYF.

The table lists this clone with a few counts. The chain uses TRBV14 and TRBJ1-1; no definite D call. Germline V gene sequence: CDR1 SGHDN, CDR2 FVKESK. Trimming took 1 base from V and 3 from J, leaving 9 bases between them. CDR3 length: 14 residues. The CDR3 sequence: CASSQVIPDTEAFF. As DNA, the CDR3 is TGTGCCAGCAGCCAAGTCATTCCGGACACTGAAGCTTTCTTT. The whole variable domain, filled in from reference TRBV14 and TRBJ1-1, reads EAGVTQFPSHSVIEKGQTVTLRCDPISGHDNLYWYRRVMGKEIKFLLHFVKESKQDESGMPNNRFLAERTGGTYSTLKVQPAELEDSGVYFCASSQVIPDTEAFFGQGTRLTVV.

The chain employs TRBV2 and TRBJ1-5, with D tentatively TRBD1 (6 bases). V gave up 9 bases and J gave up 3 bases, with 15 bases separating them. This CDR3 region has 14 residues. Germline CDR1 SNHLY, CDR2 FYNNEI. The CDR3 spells CASRQAIFNQPQHF. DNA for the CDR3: TGTGCCAGTCGACAGGCGATTTTCAATCAGCCCCAGCATTTT.

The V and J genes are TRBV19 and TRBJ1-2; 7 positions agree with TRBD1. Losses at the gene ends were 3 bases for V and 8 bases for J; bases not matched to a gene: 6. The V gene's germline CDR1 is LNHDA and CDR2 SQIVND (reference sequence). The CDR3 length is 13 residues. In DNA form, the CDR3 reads TGTGCCAGTAGTATGACAGGGAACGGGGGCTACACCTTC. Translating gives CASSMTGNGGYTF.

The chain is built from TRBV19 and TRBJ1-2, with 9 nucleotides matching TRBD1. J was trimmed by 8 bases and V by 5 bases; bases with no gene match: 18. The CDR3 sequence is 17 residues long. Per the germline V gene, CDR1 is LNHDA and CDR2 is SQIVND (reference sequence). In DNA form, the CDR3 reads TGTGCCAGTAGTTGGGGGACAGGGAATTTCGGGGTTGAAGGCTACACCTTC. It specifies CASSWGTGNFGVEGYTF.

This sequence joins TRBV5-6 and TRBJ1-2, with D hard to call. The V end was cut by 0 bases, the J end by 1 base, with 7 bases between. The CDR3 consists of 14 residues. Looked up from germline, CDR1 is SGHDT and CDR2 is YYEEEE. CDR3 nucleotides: TGTGCCAGCAGCTTGGGGCAGGATAACTATGGCTACACCTTC. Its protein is CASSLGQDNYGYTF. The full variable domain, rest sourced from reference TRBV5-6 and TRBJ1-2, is DAGVTQSPTHLIKTRGQQVTLRCSPKSGHDTVSWYQQALGQGPQFIFQYYEEEERQRGNFPDRFSGHQFPNYSSELNVNALLLGDSALYLCASSLGQDNYGYTFGSGTRLTVV.

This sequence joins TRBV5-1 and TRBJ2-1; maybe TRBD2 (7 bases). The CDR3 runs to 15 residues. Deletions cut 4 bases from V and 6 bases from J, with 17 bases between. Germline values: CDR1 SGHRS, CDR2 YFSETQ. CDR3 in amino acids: CASSPGGGVGNEQFF. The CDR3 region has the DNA TGCGCCAGCAGCCCGGGGGGCGGGGTTGGCAATGAGCAGTTCTTC.

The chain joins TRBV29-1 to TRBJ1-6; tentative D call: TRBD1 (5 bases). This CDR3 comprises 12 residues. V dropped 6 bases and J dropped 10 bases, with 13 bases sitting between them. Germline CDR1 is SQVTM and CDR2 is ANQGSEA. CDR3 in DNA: TGCAGCGTATCAGACCAGGGATCACCCCTCCACTTT. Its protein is CSVSDQGSPLHF.